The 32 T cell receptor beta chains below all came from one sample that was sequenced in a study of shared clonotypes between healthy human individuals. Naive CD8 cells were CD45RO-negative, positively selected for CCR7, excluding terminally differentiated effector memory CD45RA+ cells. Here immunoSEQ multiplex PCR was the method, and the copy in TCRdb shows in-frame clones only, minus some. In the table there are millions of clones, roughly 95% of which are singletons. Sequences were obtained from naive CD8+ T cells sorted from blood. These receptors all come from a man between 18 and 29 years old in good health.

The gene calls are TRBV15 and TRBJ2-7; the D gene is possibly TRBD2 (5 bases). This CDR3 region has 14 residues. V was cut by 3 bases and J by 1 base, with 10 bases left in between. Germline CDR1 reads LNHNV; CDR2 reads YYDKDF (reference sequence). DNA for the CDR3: TGTGCCACCAGCAGCGCTAGCAATTCCTACGAGCAGTACTTC. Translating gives CATSSASNSYEQYF.

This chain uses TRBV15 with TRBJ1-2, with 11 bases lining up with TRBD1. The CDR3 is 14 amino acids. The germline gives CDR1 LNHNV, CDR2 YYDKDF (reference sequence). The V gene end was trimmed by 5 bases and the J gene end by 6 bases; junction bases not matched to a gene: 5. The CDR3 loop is CATSGGQGADGYTF. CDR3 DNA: TGTGCCACCAGCGGCGGACAGGGGGCTGATGGCTACACCTTC.

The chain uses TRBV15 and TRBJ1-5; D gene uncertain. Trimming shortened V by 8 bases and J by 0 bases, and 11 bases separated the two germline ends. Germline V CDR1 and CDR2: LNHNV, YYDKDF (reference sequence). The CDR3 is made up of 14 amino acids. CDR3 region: CATGLLGSNQPQHF. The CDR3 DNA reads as TGTGCCACCGGACTCCTAGGTAGCAATCAGCCCCAGCATTTT.

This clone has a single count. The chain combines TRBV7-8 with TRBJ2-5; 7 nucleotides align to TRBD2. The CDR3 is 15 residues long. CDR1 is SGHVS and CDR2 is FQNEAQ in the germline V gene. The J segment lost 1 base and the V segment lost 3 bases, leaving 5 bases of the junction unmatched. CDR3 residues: CASSLASGPQETQYF. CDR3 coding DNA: TGTGCCAGCAGCTTGGCTAGCGGCCCCCAAGAGACCCAGTACTTC.

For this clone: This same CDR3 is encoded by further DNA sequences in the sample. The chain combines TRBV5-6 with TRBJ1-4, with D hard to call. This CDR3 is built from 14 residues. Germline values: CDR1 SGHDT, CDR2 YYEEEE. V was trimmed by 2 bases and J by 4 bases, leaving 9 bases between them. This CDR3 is CASSLGSYNEKLFF. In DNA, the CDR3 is TGTGCCAGCAGCTTAGGCAGCTATAATGAAAAACTGTTTTTT.

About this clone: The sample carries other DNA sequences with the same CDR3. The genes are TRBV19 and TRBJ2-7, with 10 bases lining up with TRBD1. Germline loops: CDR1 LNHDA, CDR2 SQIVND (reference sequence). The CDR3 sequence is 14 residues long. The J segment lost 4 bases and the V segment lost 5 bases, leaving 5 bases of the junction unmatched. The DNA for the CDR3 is TGTGCCAGTAGTTCCGGGACAGGGGAATACGAGCAGTACTTC. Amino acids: CASSSGTGEYEQYF.

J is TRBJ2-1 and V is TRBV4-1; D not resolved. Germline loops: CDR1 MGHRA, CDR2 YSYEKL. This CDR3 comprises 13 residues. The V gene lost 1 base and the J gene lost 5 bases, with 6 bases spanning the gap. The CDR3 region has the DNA TGCGCCAGCAGCCAAGGGGCAGACAATGAGCAGTTCTTC. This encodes CASSQGADNEQFF.

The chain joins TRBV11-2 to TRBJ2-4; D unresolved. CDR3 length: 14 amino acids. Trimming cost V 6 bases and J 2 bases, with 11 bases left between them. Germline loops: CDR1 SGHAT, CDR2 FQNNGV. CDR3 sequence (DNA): TGTGCCAGCAGGTTTCGGGTAACCAAAAACATTCAGTACTTC. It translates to CASRFRVTKNIQYF.

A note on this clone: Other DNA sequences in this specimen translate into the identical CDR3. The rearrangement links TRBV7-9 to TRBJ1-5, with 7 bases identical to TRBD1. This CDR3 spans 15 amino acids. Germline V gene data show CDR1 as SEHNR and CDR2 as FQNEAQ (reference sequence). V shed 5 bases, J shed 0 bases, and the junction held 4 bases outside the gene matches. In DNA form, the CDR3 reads TGTGCCAGCAGCCTTGGGACAGATAGCAATCAGCCCCAGCATTTT. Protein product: CASSLGTDSNQPQHF.

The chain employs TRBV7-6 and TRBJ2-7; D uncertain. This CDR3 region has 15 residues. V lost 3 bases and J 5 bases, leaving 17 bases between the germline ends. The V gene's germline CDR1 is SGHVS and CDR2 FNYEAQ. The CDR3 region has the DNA TGTGCCAGCAGCTTGGGCAAGCACCTTATTCACGAGCAGTACTTC. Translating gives CASSLGKHLIHEQYF.

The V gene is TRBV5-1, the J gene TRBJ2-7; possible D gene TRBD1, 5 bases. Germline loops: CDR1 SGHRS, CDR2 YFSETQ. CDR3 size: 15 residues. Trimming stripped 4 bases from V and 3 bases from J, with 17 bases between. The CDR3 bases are TGCGCCAGCAGCCCCCAGGGCAGGGAATACTACGAGCAGTACTTC. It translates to CASSPQGREYYEQYF.

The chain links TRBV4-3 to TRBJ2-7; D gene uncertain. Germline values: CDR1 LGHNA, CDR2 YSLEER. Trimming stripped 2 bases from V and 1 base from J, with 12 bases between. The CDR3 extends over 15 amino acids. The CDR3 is CASSQSPEASYEQYF. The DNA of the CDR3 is TGCGCCAGCAGCCAAAGTCCCGAGGCGTCCTACGAGCAGTACTTC.

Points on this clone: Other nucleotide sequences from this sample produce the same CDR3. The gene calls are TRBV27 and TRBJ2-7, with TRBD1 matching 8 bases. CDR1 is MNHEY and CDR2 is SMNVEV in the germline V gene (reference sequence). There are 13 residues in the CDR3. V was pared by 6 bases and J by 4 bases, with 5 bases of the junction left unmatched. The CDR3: CASSPGQAYEQYF. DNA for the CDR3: TGTGCCAGCAGCCCGGGACAGGCTTACGAGCAGTACTTC.

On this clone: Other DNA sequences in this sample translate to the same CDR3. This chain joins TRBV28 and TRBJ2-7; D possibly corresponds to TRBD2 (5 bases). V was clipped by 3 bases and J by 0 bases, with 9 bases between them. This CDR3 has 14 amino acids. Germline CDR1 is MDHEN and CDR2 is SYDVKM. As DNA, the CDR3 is TGTGCCAGCAGTTTTCGGGGTCTCTCCTACGAGCAGTACTTC. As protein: CASSFRGLSYEQYF.

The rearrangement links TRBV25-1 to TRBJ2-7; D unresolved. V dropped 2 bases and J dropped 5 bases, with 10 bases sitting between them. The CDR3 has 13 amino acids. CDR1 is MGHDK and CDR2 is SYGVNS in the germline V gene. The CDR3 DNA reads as TGTGCCAGCAGTGAAAATAGTAGAGACGAGCAGTACTTC. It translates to CASSENSRDEQYF.

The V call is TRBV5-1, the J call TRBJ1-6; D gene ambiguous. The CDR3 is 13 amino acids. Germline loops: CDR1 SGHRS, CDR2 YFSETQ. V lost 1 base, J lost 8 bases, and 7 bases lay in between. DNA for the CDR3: TGCGCCAGCAGCTTGAATCCCGATTCACCCCTCCACTTT. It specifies CASSLNPDSPLHF.

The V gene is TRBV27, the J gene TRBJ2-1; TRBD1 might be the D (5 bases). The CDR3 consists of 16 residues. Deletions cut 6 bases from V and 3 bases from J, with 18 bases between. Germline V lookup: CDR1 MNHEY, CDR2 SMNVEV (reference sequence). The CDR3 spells CASSFLTRTSYNEQFF. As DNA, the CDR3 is TGTGCCAGCAGCTTTCTAACCCGGACAAGCTACAATGAGCAGTTCTTC.

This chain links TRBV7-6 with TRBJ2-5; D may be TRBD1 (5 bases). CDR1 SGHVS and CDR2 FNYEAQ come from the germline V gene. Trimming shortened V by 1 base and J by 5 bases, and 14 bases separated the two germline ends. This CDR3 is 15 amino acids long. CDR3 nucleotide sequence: TGTGCCAGCAGCTTAGATCGCAGGGTTGGCGAGACCCAGTACTTC. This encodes CASSLDRRVGETQYF.

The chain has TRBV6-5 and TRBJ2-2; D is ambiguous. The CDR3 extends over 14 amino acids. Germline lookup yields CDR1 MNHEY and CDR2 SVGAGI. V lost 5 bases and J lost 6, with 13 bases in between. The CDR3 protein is CASSVGSWSGELFF. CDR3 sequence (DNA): TGTGCCAGCAGTGTTGGTAGTTGGTCCGGGGAGCTGTTTTTT.

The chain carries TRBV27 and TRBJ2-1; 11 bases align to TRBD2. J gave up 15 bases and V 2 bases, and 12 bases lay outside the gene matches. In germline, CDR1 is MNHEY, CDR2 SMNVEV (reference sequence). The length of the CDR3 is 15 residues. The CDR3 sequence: CASSLMASGGPKSFF. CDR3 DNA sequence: TGTGCCAGCAGTTTAATGGCTAGCGGGGGGCCTAAGTCGTTCTTC.

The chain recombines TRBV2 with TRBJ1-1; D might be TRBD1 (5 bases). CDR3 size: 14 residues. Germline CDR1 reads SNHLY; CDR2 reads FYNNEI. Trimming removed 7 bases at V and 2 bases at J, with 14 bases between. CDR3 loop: CASTSEGTNTEAFF. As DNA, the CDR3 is TGTGCCAGCACCTCGGAGGGGACCAACACTGAAGCTTTCTTT.

CDR3 sequence reads: CASSQGTSEMTDTQYF. The DNA for the CDR3 is TGCGCCAGCAGCCAGGGAACTAGCGAGATGACAGATACGCAGTATTTT. The gene calls are TRBV4-3 and TRBJ2-3, with 7 nucleotides matching TRBD2. The V gene end was trimmed by 3 bases and the J gene end by 3 bases; junction bases not matched to a gene: 9. Per the germline V gene, CDR1 is LGHNA and CDR2 is YSLEER. The CDR3 spans 16 residues.

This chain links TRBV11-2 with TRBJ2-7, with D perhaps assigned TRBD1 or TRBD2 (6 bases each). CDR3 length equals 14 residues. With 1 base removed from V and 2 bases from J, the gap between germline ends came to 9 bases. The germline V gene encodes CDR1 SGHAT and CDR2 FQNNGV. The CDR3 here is CASSLAGAPYEQYF. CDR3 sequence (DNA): TGTGCCAGCAGCTTAGCGGGGGCCCCCTACGAGCAGTACTTC.

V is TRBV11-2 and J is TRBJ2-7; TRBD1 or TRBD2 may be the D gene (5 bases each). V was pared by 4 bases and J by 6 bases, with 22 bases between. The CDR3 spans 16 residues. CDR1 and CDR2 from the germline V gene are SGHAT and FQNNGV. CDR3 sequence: CASSSSGNLLAGEQYF. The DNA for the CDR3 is TGTGCCAGCAGCTCTTCAGGGAATCTCCTCGCGGGCGAGCAGTACTTC. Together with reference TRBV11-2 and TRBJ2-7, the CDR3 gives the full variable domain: EAGVAQSPRYKIIEKRQSVAFWCNPISGHATLYWYQQILGQGPKLLIQFQNNGVVDDSQLPKDRFSAERLKGVDSTLKIQPAKLEDSAVYLCASSSSGNLLAGEQYFGPGTRLTVT.

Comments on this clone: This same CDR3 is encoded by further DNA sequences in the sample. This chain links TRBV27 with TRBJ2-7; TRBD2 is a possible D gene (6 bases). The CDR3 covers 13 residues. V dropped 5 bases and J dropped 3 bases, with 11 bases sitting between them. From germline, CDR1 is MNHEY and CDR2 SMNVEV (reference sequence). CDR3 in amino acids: CASSTGLLYEQYF. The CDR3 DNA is TGTGCCAGCAGTACGGGACTCCTCTACGAGCAGTACTTC.

CDR3 sequence reads: CASSPWALSYEQYF. DNA of the CDR3: TGTGCCAGCAGCCCATGGGCTCTCTCCTACGAGCAGTACTTC. The J gene is TRBJ2-7, the V gene TRBV7-8; D gene uncertain. The CDR3 has 14 residues. The ends were cut back, 5 bases at V and 0 bases at J, with 11 bases in the middle. Germline CDR1 and CDR2: SGHVS and FQNEAQ.

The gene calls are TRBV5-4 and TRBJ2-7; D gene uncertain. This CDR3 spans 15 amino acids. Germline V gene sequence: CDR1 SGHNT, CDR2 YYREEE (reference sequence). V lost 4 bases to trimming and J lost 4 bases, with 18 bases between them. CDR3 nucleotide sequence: TGTGCCAGCAGCGGACCTTTGACACCACCTTACGAGCAGTACTTC. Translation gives CASSGPLTPPYEQYF. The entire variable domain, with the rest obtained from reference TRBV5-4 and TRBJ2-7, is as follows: ETGVTQSPTHLIKTRGQQVTLRCSSQSGHNTVSWYQQALGQGPQFIFQYYREEENGRGNFPPRFSGLQFPNYSSELNVNALELDDSALYLCASSGPLTPPYEQYFGPGTRLTVT.

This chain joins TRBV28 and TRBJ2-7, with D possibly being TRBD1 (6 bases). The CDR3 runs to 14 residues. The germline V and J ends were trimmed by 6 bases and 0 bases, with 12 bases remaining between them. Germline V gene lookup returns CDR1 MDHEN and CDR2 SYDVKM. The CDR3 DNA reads TGTGCCAGCAGGGACAGTTTTAGCTCCTACGAGCAGTACTTC. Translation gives CASRDSFSSYEQYF.

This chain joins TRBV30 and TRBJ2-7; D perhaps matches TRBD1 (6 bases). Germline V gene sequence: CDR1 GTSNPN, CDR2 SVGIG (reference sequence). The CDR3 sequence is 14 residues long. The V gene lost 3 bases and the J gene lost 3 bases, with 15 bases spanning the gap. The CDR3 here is CAWSRTGNLYEQYF. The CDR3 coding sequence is TGTGCCTGGAGCAGAACAGGGAACCTCTACGAGCAGTACTTC. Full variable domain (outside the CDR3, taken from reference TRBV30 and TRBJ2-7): SQTIHQWPATLVQPVGSPLSLECTVEGTSNPNLYWYRQAAGRGLQLLFYSVGIGQISSEVPQNLSASRPQDRQFILSSKKLLLSDSGFYLCAWSRTGNLYEQYFGPGTRLTVT.

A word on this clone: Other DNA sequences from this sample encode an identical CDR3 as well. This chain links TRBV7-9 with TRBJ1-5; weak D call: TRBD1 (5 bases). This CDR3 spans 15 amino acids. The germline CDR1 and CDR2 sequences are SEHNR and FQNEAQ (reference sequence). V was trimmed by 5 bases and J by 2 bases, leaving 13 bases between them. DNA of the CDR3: TGTGCCAGCAGCCCGAGTGGGACGGGCAATCAGCCCCAGCATTTT. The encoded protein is CASSPSGTGNQPQHF.

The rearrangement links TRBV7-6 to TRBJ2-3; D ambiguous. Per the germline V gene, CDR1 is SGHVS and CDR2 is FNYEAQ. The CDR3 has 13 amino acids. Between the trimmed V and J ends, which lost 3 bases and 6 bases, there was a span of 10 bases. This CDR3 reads CASSFWAEDTQYF. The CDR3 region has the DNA TGTGCCAGCAGCTTTTGGGCTGAGGATACGCAGTATTTT.

The CDR3 spells CASSFRGEKLFF. DNA of the CDR3: TGTGCCAGCAGCTTCAGGGGAGAAAAACTGTTTTTT. The J gene is TRBJ1-4, the V gene TRBV7-9, with D perhaps TRBD1 (6 bases). Looked up from germline, CDR1 is SEHNR and CDR2 is FQNEAQ (reference sequence). V lost 3 bases, J lost 8 bases, and 7 bases lay in between. The CDR3 has 12 amino acids.